The 22 T cell receptor beta chains listed next were all sequenced from one sample in a study of Ad26.COV2.S vaccination and SARS-CoV-2 variants. Assay used: immunoSEQ multiplex PCR; TCRdb lists only in-frame clones, some missing. The repertoire includes 400,000 to 500,000 clones, 89% of them detected once, and 2.5% to 3% sits in the top ten. Treatment described: some 19 received Ad26.COV2.S at low or high dose, single or two shots; about 5 received placebo; per-sample allocation not given. Samples came from day 63 after the first vaccine or placebo injection. Sequencing used peripheral blood, obtained in a trial of Ad26.COV2.S vaccine versus placebo. These receptors were collected from a person between 18 and 65 years old who received the Ad26.COV2.S COVID-19 vaccine or a placebo.

The V call is TRBV5-4, the J call TRBJ2-1; perhaps TRBD1 as D (5 bases). V lost 4 bases to trimming and J lost 3 bases, with 8 bases between them. Per germline, CDR1 SGHNT and CDR2 YYREEE (reference sequence). This CDR3 region has 13 residues. CDR3 region: CASSTDIYNEQFF. Written as DNA, the CDR3 is TGTGCCAGCAGCACGGACATCTACAATGAGCAGTTCTTC. Variable domain in full (rest from reference TRBV5-4 and TRBJ2-1): ETGVTQSPTHLIKTRGQQVTLRCSSQSGHNTVSWYQQALGQGPQFIFQYYREEENGRGNFPPRFSGLQFPNYSSELNVNALELDDSALYLCASSTDIYNEQFFGPGTRLTVL.

The CDR3 is CAISESGSGGKLFF. The CDR3 region has the DNA TGTGCCATCAGTGAGTCGGGTTCTGGAGGAAAACTGTTTTTT. The V and J genes are TRBV10-3 and TRBJ1-4; D uncertain. Between the trimmed V and J ends, which lost 0 bases and 10 bases, there was a span of 12 bases. Looked up from germline, CDR1 is ENHRY and CDR2 is SYGVKD. CDR3 size: 14 residues.

The chain recombines TRBV7-2 with TRBJ1-2, with TRBD1 as a possible D gene (5 bases). The length of the CDR3 is 14 residues. Germline V gives CDR1 SGHTA, CDR2 FQGNSA. V was clipped by 1 base and J by 2 bases, with 8 bases between them. This CDR3 reads CASSLETANYGYTF. DNA for the CDR3: TGTGCCAGCAGCTTAGAGACAGCAAACTATGGCTACACCTTC.

This clone was seen more than once but under ten times. The chain couples TRBV3-1 (or the pseudogene TRBV3-2) to TRBJ1-6, with no clear D. Germline CDR1 LGHDT, CDR2 YNNKEL (reference sequence). Trimming removed 6 bases from V and 9 bases from J, with 15 bases in between. The CDR3 length is 14 residues. The CDR3 protein is CASSDGIGGSPLHF. CDR3 DNA: TGTGCCAGCAGTGACGGGATCGGCGGTTCACCCCTCCACTTT.

Details on this clone: This sample also contains other DNA sequences that code for the same CDR3. The V and J genes are TRBV18 and TRBJ1-5; D not resolved. Germline CDR1 KGHSH, CDR2 LQKENI. The V end was cut by 2 bases, the J end by 7 bases, with 9 bases between. The CDR3 is 13 residues long. In DNA, the CDR3 is TGTGCCAGCTCACCATCAGGAGTGCAGCCCCAGCATTTT. Translation: CASSPSGVQPQHF.

This clone was counted a single time. The chain employs TRBV3-1 (or the pseudogene TRBV3-2) and TRBJ2-5; D perhaps matches TRBD1 (5 bases). The CDR3 sequence is 11 residues long. V was cut by 1 base and J by 9 bases, with 6 bases left in between. Germline V gene sequence: CDR1 LGHDT, CDR2 YNNKEL (reference sequence). The CDR3 loop is CASSQGRAQYF. The DNA of the CDR3 is TGTGCCAGCAGCCAAGGCAGGGCCCAGTACTTC.

The V and J genes are TRBV18 and TRBJ1-1; D not resolved. CDR1 is KGHSH, CDR2 LQKENI, per germline. This CDR3 comprises 15 residues. The V end was cut by 1 base, the J end by 0 bases, with 9 bases between. In DNA form, the CDR3 reads TGTGCCAGCTCACCACGTCGTTTCATGAACACTGAAGCTTTCTTT. It translates to CASSPRRFMNTEAFF.

The chain employs TRBV15 and TRBJ2-7, with 9 positions matching TRBD1. The CDR3 loop spans 15 amino acids. Trimming cost V 1 base and J 5 bases; bases outside gene matches: 6. Per the germline V gene, CDR1 is LNHNV and CDR2 is YYDKDF (reference sequence). The CDR3 DNA reads as TGTGCCACCAGCAGAGTTCGCGGACAGGGGAACGAGCAGTACTTC. Its translation: CATSRVRGQGNEQYF.

The chain carries TRBV3-1 (or the pseudogene TRBV3-2) and TRBJ2-2; D unclear. This CDR3 has 14 amino acids. Germline values: CDR1 LGHDT, CDR2 YNNKEL (reference sequence). Trimming took off 1 base at V and 5 bases at J, with 8 bases between the two ends. CDR3 nucleotides: TGTGCCAGCAGCCAAGGGTTAGAAACCGGGGAGCTGTTTTTT. It codes for CASSQGLETGELFF.

The chain is built from TRBV11-2 and TRBJ1-3; D is undetermined. CDR1 and CDR2 (germline): SGHAT, FQNNGV. This CDR3 has 15 residues. The V and J ends lost 2 bases and 3 bases respectively, with 11 bases between them. DNA of the CDR3: TGTGCCAGCAGCTTAACGGGGTTTTTTGGAAACACCATATATTTT. This gives the protein CASSLTGFFGNTIYF.

The V gene is TRBV21-1, the J gene TRBJ2-7; the D call in the table, TRBD1, was not verified against the DNA. TRBV21-1 is recorded as a pseudogene. The CDR3 length is 19 residues. The CDR3 sequence: CASSKFLRGTRDQCYEQYF. DNA of the CDR3: TGTGCCAGCAGCAAATTCCTAAGGGGGACACGGGACCAATGCTACGAGCAGTACTTC.

About this clone: One end of the junction is discordant with germline, which a read error may explain. The J gene is TRBJ1-5, the V gene TRBV6-1; perhaps TRBD1 as D (6 bases). Germline lookup yields CDR1 MNHNS and CDR2 SASEGT. CDR3 length: 15 amino acids. CDR3 sequence reads: CASREGQYSNQPQHF. In nucleotides, the CDR3 is TGTGCCAGCAGAGAAGGACAGTATAGCAATCAGCCCCAGCATTTT.

The V gene is TRBV5-1, the J gene TRBJ1-5, with 7 bases fitting TRBD1. Germline CDR1 reads SGHRS; CDR2 reads YFSETQ. The CDR3 extends over 14 amino acids. Trimming took 2 bases from V and 2 from J; bases not matched to a gene: 1. CDR3 sequence reads: CASSFQGGNQPQHF. The CDR3 nucleotides read TGCGCCAGCAGCTTCCAGGGGGGCAATCAGCCCCAGCATTTT.

A remark on this clone: This CDR3 is also generated by other DNA sequences in the sample. The V and J genes are TRBV9 and TRBJ2-1; D is undetermined. There are 12 residues in the CDR3. Germline values: CDR1 SGDLS, CDR2 YYNGEE. With 5 bases removed from V and 0 bases from J, the gap between germline ends came to 3 bases. The CDR3 sequence: CASSGSYNEQFF. CDR3 bases: TGTGCCAGCAGTGGCTCCTACAATGAGCAGTTCTTC. The whole variable domain, filled in from reference TRBV9 and TRBJ2-1, reads DSGVTQTPKHLITATGQRVTLRCSPRSGDLSVYWYQQSLDQGLQFLIQYYNGEERAKGNILERFSAQQFPDLHSELNLSSLELGDSALYFCASSGSYNEQFFGPGTRLTVL.

This clone was detected only a few times. The chain combines TRBV7-9 with TRBJ1-2, with D tentatively TRBD1 (5 bases). V was pared by 4 bases and J by 0 bases, with 12 bases between. The CDR3 covers 15 residues. Germline assignment: CDR1 SEHNR and CDR2 FQNEAQ (reference sequence). The CDR3 bases are TGTGCCAGCAGCTCAGGACACCAAGCTAACTATGGCTACACCTTC. This codes for CASSSGHQANYGYTF. Together with reference TRBV7-9 and TRBJ1-2, the CDR3 gives the full variable domain: DTGVSQNPRHKITKRGQNVTFRCDPISEHNRLYWYRQTLGQGPEFLTYFQNEAQLEKSRLLSDRFSAERPKGSFSTLEIQRTEQGDSAMYLCASSSGHQANYGYTFGSGTRLTVV.

As regards this clone: In the same sample, other DNA sequences code for this CDR3. The chain joins TRBV9 to TRBJ2-1, with 7 bases identical to TRBD2. The CDR3 runs 14 residues. Germline CDR1 reads SGDLS; CDR2 reads YYNGEE. V was pared by 2 bases and J by 4 bases, with 3 bases of the junction left unmatched. The CDR3 DNA reads as TGTGCCAGCAGCGTTTCTAGCGGTTACAATGAGCAGTTCTTC. It codes for CASSVSSGYNEQFF.

The genes are TRBV6-4 and TRBJ2-2; 12 nucleotides match TRBD1. The CDR3 runs to 15 residues. J was trimmed by 6 bases and V by 6 bases; bases with no gene match: 5. Germline loops: CDR1 MRHNA, CDR2 SNTAGT. The CDR3 spells CASSAGTGGSGELFF. The CDR3, as DNA: TGTGCCAGCAGCGCCGGGACAGGGGGCTCCGGGGAGCTGTTTTTT.

The rearrangement uses TRBV11-3 and TRBJ1-4; maybe TRBD1 (5 bases). From germline, CDR1 is SGHNT and CDR2 YENEEA. The CDR3 is 15 residues long. The V and J ends lost 2 bases and 4 bases respectively, with 11 bases between them. The CDR3 protein is CASSLLSGLNEKLFF. The CDR3, as DNA: TGTGCCAGCAGCTTATTATCAGGGCTTAATGAAAAACTGTTTTTT.

This rearrangement joins TRBV4-3 to TRBJ1-3; D might be TRBD1 (5 bases). CDR1 LGHNA and CDR2 YSLEER come from the germline V gene. This CDR3 contains 16 residues. V lost 1 base to trimming and J lost 0 bases, with 10 bases between them. The CDR3 is CASSQVTARSGNTIYF. The DNA for the CDR3 is TGCGCCAGCAGCCAAGTGACAGCTCGCTCTGGAAACACCATATATTTT.

The J gene is TRBJ2-7, the V gene TRBV21-1; the listed D gene, TRBD2, was not tested against the DNA. TRBV21-1 is shown as a pseudogene. This CDR3 spans 16 amino acids. As DNA, the CDR3 is TGTGCCAGCAGCAAAGGAGACCCCAGCGTAAACTACGAGCAGTACGTC. It is translated as CASSKGDPSVNYEQYV.

This rearrangement joins TRBV30 to TRBJ2-2, with TRBD1 identical over 10 bases. V lost 2 bases to trimming and J lost 4 bases; unmatched junction nucleotides: 10. The CDR3 length is 17 residues. CDR1 is GTSNPN, CDR2 SVGIG, per germline (reference sequence). CDR3 DNA: TGTGCCTGGAGTCCCCCCGAGAGGACAGGGGGCACCGGGGAGCTGTTTTTT. It codes for CAWSPPERTGGTGELFF. Full variable domain (rest looked up from reference TRBV30 and TRBJ2-2): SQTIHQWPATLVQPVGSPLSLECTVEGTSNPNLYWYRQAAGRGLQLLFYSVGIGQISSEVPQNLSASRPQDRQFILSSKKLLLSDSGFYLCAWSPPERTGGTGELFFGEGSRLTVL.

In the case of this clone: Other DNA sequences in this specimen translate into the identical CDR3. V gene TRBV7-3 combines with J gene TRBJ2-5; no clear D gene. V lost 3 bases to trimming and J lost 3 bases, with 8 bases between them. The CDR3 consists of 13 residues. CDR1 SGHTA and CDR2 FQGTGA come from the germline V gene. In nucleotides, the CDR3 is TGTGCCAGCAGCTTCGGACGGGAAGAGACCCAGTACTTC. This codes for CASSFGREETQYF. Full variable domain (outside the CDR3, taken from reference TRBV7-3 and TRBJ2-5): GAGVSQTPSNKVTEKGKYVELRCDPISGHTALYWYRQSLGQGPEFLIYFQGTGAADDSGLPNDRFFAVRPEGSVSTLKIQRTERGDSAVYLCASSFGREETQYFGPGTRLLVL.